A single sample is the source of the 25 T cell receptor beta chains below, sequenced in a study of blood T cell repertoires in COVID-19. Method: immunoSEQ multiplex PCR; TCRdb's copy keeps in-frame clones and lacks some. The sample lists approximately 150,000 clones, around four fifths occurring once. Sequencing was performed on peripheral blood. The receptors shown here come from a human donor in a cohort sampled during active COVID-19.

The chain joins TRBV15 to TRBJ2-7; D ambiguous. The CDR3 is 15 residues long. The V end was cut by 1 base, the J end by 7 bases, with 17 bases between. Germline-derived CDR1 and CDR2 are LNHNV and YYDKDF (reference sequence). CDR3 residues: CATSRATDWNFEQYF. As DNA, the CDR3 is TGTGCCACCAGCAGAGCCACTGACTGGAACTTTGAGCAGTACTTC.

V and J are TRBV7-9 and TRBJ1-1; no firm D call. Trimming took off 3 bases at V and 8 bases at J, with 7 bases between the two ends. Germline lookup yields CDR1 SEHNR and CDR2 FQNEAQ (reference sequence). The length of the CDR3 is 11 residues. The CDR3: CASSFGREAFF. The CDR3 bases are TGTGCCAGCAGCTTCGGCAGGGAAGCTTTCTTT.

This sequence joins TRBV10-3 and TRBJ2-7, with 8 positions matching TRBD2. This CDR3 is 13 amino acids long. The germline CDR1 and CDR2 sequences are ENHRY and SYGVKD. Trimming cost V 3 bases and J 5 bases; bases outside gene matches: 3. The CDR3 bases are TGTGCCATCAGTGAAGGTAGCGGGAACGAGCAGTACTTC. As protein: CAISEGSGNEQYF.

The CDR3 sequence is CASNRDVQPQHF. The CDR3 coding sequence is TGTGCCAGCAATCGGGATGTTCAGCCCCAGCATTTT. V gene TRBV5-8 combines with J gene TRBJ1-5; D not certain. The length of the CDR3 is 12 residues. The V and J ends lost 6 bases and 6 bases respectively, with 10 bases between them. From germline, CDR1 is SGHTS and CDR2 YDEGEE.

V and J are TRBV19 and TRBJ2-5; a weak D match, TRBD1 (6 bases). Germline CDR1 and CDR2: LNHDA and SQIVND (reference sequence). The CDR3 sequence is 16 residues long. V was trimmed by 2 bases and J by 5 bases, leaving 18 bases between them. The CDR3 loop reads CASSIRDTRFRETQYF. CDR3 in DNA: TGTGCCAGTAGTATACGGGACACACGTTTTCGGGAGACCCAGTACTTC.

The rearrangement joins TRBV5-4 to TRBJ2-5; maybe TRBD2 (6 bases). There are 15 residues in the CDR3. Trimming pared 2 bases from V and 5 bases from J, leaving 16 bases between. CDR1 and CDR2 (germline): SGHNT, YYREEE (reference sequence). CDR3 nucleotide sequence: TGTGCCAGCAGCTTCCGTTCGGGAGTTGGGGAGACCCAGTACTTC. It translates to CASSFRSGVGETQYF.

The chain is built from TRBV4-3 and TRBJ1-5; tentatively, D is TRBD1 (5 bases). The V and J ends lost 0 bases and 6 bases respectively, with 18 bases between them. The CDR3 loop spans 17 amino acids. CDR1 and CDR2 from the germline V gene are LGHNA and YSLEER. The CDR3 sequence is CASSQDGSGVGTQPQHF. The CDR3 DNA follows: TGCGCCAGCAGCCAAGATGGGTCGGGGGTCGGAACTCAGCCCCAGCATTTT.

For this clone: Other DNA sequences in this sample translate to the same CDR3. The chain links TRBV30 to TRBJ2-7; no clear D. V lost 0 bases to trimming and J lost 7 bases, with 10 bases between them. The V gene's germline CDR1 is GTSNPN and CDR2 SVGIG (reference sequence). The CDR3 length is 12 residues. The CDR3 sequence is CAWSVLGREQYF. CDR3 coding DNA: TGTGCCTGGAGTGTTTTGGGCAGAGAGCAGTACTTC.

DNA of the CDR3: TGTGCCAGCAGCTTACTCAATGAGCAGTTCTTC. It is translated as CASSLLNEQFF. The V call is TRBV5-6, the J call TRBJ2-1; D is unresolved. The CDR3 loop spans 11 amino acids. Trimming removed 2 bases at V and 6 bases at J, with 3 bases between. The germline V gene encodes CDR1 SGHDT and CDR2 YYEEEE.

The gene calls are TRBV6-5 and TRBJ1-6; a possible D gene is TRBD1 (6 bases). Germline values: CDR1 MNHEY, CDR2 SVGAGI. The ends were cut back, 3 bases at V and 10 bases at J, with 16 bases in the middle. CDR3 size: 15 residues. The CDR3 region is CASSYTGRLGSPLHF. In DNA form, the CDR3 reads TGTGCCAGCAGTTATACAGGGCGCCTGGGATCACCCCTCCACTTT.

This CDR3 is CASSPRGREELPDTQYF. In nucleotides, the CDR3 is TGTGCCAGCAGTCCCCGGGGGCGGGAGGAATTACCAGATACGCAGTATTTT. V usage is TRBV27 and J usage is TRBJ2-3; 8 bases fit TRBD2. Germline V lookup: CDR1 MNHEY, CDR2 SMNVEV (reference sequence). Germline trimming cut 5 bases from V and 4 bases from J; bases unmatched to any gene: 14. The CDR3 extends over 17 amino acids.

The CDR3 nucleotides read TGTGCCACGACTGGGGGACAGTTCGGGAACACTGAAGCTTTCTTT. Translating it yields CATTGGQFGNTEAFF. V and J are TRBV19 and TRBJ1-1; 7 bases align to TRBD1. CDR3 length equals 15 residues. Germline V gene data show CDR1 as LNHDA and CDR2 as SQIVND (reference sequence). With V trimmed by 10 bases and J by 1 base, 12 bases remained unmatched.

This clone has a single count. J is TRBJ2-7 and V is TRBV5-4; 8 positions match TRBD1. V was clipped by 5 bases and J by 4 bases; unmatched bases: 8. CDR3 length equals 14 residues. Germline V gene data show CDR1 as SGHNT and CDR2 as YYREEE (reference sequence). CDR3 bases: TGTGCCAGCAGGCCCGGGACAGGTTCTTACGAGCAGTACTTC. Its translation is CASRPGTGSYEQYF.

The CDR3 nucleotides read TGTGCCAGCAGCGCCCGGAGCAATGAGCAGTTCTTC. Amino acid sequence: CASSARSNEQFF. The chain has TRBV5-4 and TRBJ2-1; D is ambiguous. CDR1 is SGHNT, CDR2 YYREEE, per germline (reference sequence). V dropped 4 bases and J dropped 6 bases, with 8 bases sitting between them. The CDR3 sequence is 12 residues long.

The V call is TRBV5-1, the J call TRBJ1-2; 7 bases are shared with TRBD1. The CDR3 sequence is 14 residues long. Germline CDR1 reads SGHRS; CDR2 reads YFSETQ. Trimming at V came to 1 base and at J to 3 bases, leaving 3 bases not matched to a gene. The chain's CDR3 is CASSLNRGDYGYTF. The CDR3 nucleotides are TGCGCCAGCAGCTTGAACAGGGGTGACTATGGCTACACCTTC. Complete variable domain (other parts from reference TRBV5-1 and TRBJ1-2): KAGVTQTPRYLIKTRGQQVTLSCSPISGHRSVSWYQQTPGQGLQFLFEYFSETQRNKGNFPGRFSGRQFSNSRSEMNVSTLELGDSALYLCASSLNRGDYGYTFGSGTRLTVV.

The chain combines TRBV25-1 with TRBJ2-1; D might be TRBD1 (5 bases). This CDR3 is 14 amino acids long. Trimming left V 4 bases short and J 7 bases short, with 14 bases between. CDR1 is MGHDK, CDR2 SYGVNS, per germline. CDR3 region: CASSAFTGHNEQFF. As DNA, the CDR3 is TGTGCCAGCAGTGCCTTCACAGGTCATAATGAGCAGTTCTTC.

V is TRBV13 and J is TRBJ2-7, with D possibly matching TRBD2 (6 bases). Germline-derived CDR1 and CDR2 are PRHDT and FYEKMQ (reference sequence). There are 14 residues in the CDR3. The V gene lost 2 bases and the J gene lost 2 bases, with 10 bases spanning the gap. In DNA form, the CDR3 reads TGTGCCAGCAGCTTAACACAGCGGGCCTACGAGCAGTACTTC. Protein sequence: CASSLTQRAYEQYF.

The chain employs TRBV10-1 and TRBJ2-3; no reliable D call. Trimming shortened V by 3 bases and J by 6 bases, and 13 bases separated the two germline ends. CDR1 and CDR2 (germline): WNHNN, SYGVQD (reference sequence). The CDR3 is 14 amino acids. DNA of the CDR3: TGCGCCAGCAGTGAAAGGCCAGGCTCCGATACGCAGTATTTT. It is translated as CASSERPGSDTQYF.

The rearrangement uses TRBV4-3 and TRBJ2-3; maybe TRBD2 (5 bases). CDR1 and CDR2 from the germline V gene are LGHNA and YSLEER. Trimming stripped 4 bases from V and 2 bases from J, with 10 bases between. CDR3 length equals 14 residues. CDR3 loop: CASSPTGFTDTQYF. The CDR3 coding sequence is TGCGCCAGCAGCCCTACGGGGTTCACAGATACGCAGTATTTT.

This clone was seen a few times. J is TRBJ1-2 and V is TRBV6-5; 8 bases align to TRBD1. Unmatched junction bases numbered 6, after V lost 6 bases and J lost 6 bases. This CDR3 is 13 amino acids long. Per germline, CDR1 MNHEY and CDR2 SVGAGI. CDR3 amino acids: CASRAQGDDGYTF. In nucleotides, the CDR3 is TGTGCCAGCAGGGCACAGGGGGACGATGGCTACACCTTC.

The chain has TRBV2 and TRBJ1-1; tentative D call: TRBD1 (6 bases). Germline V gene data show CDR1 as SNHLY and CDR2 as FYNNEI. V was trimmed by 7 bases and J by 1 base, leaving 13 bases between them. The CDR3 is 14 amino acids. The CDR3 reads CASKLGAQNTEAFF. For the CDR3, the DNA is TGTGCCAGCAAATTGGGGGCGCAGAACACTGAAGCTTTCTTT.

The V gene is TRBV5-4, the J gene TRBJ2-7, with D tentatively TRBD1 (5 bases). In germline, CDR1 is SGHNT, CDR2 YYREEE (reference sequence). The CDR3 is made up of 14 amino acids. Trimming pared 2 bases from V and 5 bases from J, leaving 14 bases between. Here the CDR3 reads CASSFPGSGDEQYF. The CDR3 nucleotides read TGTGCCAGCAGCTTCCCAGGGTCGGGCGACGAGCAGTACTTC.

This clone is a singleton in its sample. In DNA, the CDR3 is TGTGCCAGCAGCTTGATTGGACAGGGAGCTGGCTATGGCTACACCTTC. Encoded protein: CASSLIGQGAGYGYTF. The chain uses TRBV5-6 and TRBJ1-2; the match to TRBD1 covers 8 bases. With 1 base clipped from V and 4 bases from J, the junction kept 9 bases outside the gene matches. Germline V lookup: CDR1 SGHDT, CDR2 YYEEEE. This CDR3 is built from 16 residues.

This chain links TRBV6-5 with TRBJ1-5, with TRBD1 matching over 7 bases. The CDR3 has 15 amino acids. Germline assignment: CDR1 MNHEY and CDR2 SVGAGI. V shed 7 bases, J shed 0 bases, and the junction held 6 bases outside the gene matches. The CDR3 DNA sequence: TGTGCCAGCACTCAAGGGGACAGTAGCAATCAGCCCCAGCATTTT. Translated, it gives CASTQGDSSNQPQHF.

The gene calls are TRBV6-5 and TRBJ1-2; weak D call: TRBD1 (6 bases). V lost 6 bases and J lost 0, with 14 bases in between. CDR3 length equals 15 residues. Germline CDR1 and CDR2: MNHEY and SVGAGI. The CDR3 region is CASSSAGTPNYGYTF. CDR3 nucleotides: TGTGCCAGCAGCTCCGCCGGGACACCTAACTATGGCTACACCTTC.